This record looks at one TCR beta chain sequence and its context. Looked up from germline, CDR1 is LNHDA and CDR2 is SQIVND (reference sequence). Trimming left V 6 bases short and J 6 bases short, with 14 bases between. The CDR3 is 13 residues long. Treatment: preoperative locoregional IRX-2 cytokine immunotherapy. Patients received preoperative, locoregional IRX-2 cytokine immunotherapy in a phase Ib study. The data belong to a study of preoperative IRX-2 immunotherapy in early breast cancer. Profiling relied on immunoSEQ multiplex PCR, and the TCRdb table lists in-frame clones only, not all of them. The repertoire holds approximately 44,000 clones, about 95% seen once, with roughly 1.6% in the top ten.

The chain carries TRBV19 and TRBJ1-1; D uncertain. The receptor was isolated from a human donor with breast cancer. The source material was tumor tissue, sampled after IRX-2 immunotherapy. The CDR3 reads CASRGPRAAEAFF. The CDR3 DNA sequence: TGTGCCAGTAGAGGCCCACGGGCGGCTGAAGCTTTCTTT.